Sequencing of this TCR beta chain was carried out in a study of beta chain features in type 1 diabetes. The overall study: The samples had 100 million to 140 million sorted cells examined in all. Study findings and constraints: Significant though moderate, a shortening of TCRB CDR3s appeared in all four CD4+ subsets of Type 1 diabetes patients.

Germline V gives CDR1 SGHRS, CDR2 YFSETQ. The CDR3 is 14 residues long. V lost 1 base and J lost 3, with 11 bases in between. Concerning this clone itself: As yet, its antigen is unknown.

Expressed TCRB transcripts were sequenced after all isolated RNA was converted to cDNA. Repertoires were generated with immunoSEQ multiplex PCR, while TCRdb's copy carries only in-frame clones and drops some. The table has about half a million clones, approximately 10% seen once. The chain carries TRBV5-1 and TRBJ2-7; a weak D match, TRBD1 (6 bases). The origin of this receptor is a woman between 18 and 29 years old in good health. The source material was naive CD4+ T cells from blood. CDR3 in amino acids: CASSLMGQSYEQYF. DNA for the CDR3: TGCGCCAGCAGCTTGATGGGACAAAGCTACGAGCAGTACTTC.